A single sample is the source of the 21 T cell receptor beta chains below, sequenced in a study of T cell repertoires in ileal Crohn's disease. Time point denoted: inflamed ileum from the surgical specimen. This table comes from immunoSEQ multiplex PCR, and its TCRdb copy is limited to in-frame clones, with some not included. This sample has 9,500 to 11,000 clones, with around 86% found just once. The material sequenced was ileal tissue. Source of these receptors: an adult with Crohn's disease.

This sequence joins TRBV6-5 and TRBJ1-2, with TRBD1 as a possible D gene (5 bases). Trimming shortened V by 2 bases and J by 8 bases, and 12 bases separated the two germline ends. CDR1 is MNHEY, CDR2 SVGAGI, per germline. CDR3 length equals 13 residues. Written as DNA, the CDR3 is TGTGCCAGCAGTTACGGGCAGGGTTGGGGCTACACCTTC. This translates into CASSYGQGWGYTF.

Relative to its sample, this clone is medium-sized. This chain links TRBV6-1 with TRBJ2-2; 7 bases fit TRBD1. The CDR3 totals 14 residues. The V segment lost 4 bases and the J segment 4 bases; nucleotides outside the gene matches: 3. Germline assignment: CDR1 MNHNS and CDR2 SASEGT. CDR3 in amino acids: CASSARQGTGELFF. Written as DNA, the CDR3 is TGTGCCAGCAGTGCCCGACAGGGCACCGGGGAGCTGTTTTTT.

The rearrangement uses TRBV5-1 and TRBJ1-2, with D tentatively TRBD1 (5 bases). Germline V gene lookup returns CDR1 SGHRS and CDR2 YFSETQ. Trimming pared 0 bases from V and 2 bases from J, leaving 11 bases between. The CDR3 sequence is 15 residues long. DNA for the CDR3: TGCGCCAGCAGCTTGGGGTATAGGGGAAACTATGGCTACACCTTC. Protein sequence: CASSLGYRGNYGYTF.

The V and J genes are TRBV21-1 and TRBJ2-1; TRBD2 is the table's D call and was not checked against the DNA. TRBV21-1 is termed a pseudogene. CDR3 length: 15 residues. Here the CDR3 DNA reads TGTGCCAGCAGCAATCGTTGCGGCCACTACAATGAGCAGTTCTTC. This encodes CASSNRCGHYNEQFF.

V usage is TRBV7-8 and J usage is TRBJ2-7, with 13 positions matching TRBD2. This CDR3 is 15 amino acids long. The J segment lost 3 bases and the V segment lost 5 bases, leaving 4 bases of the junction unmatched. Germline lookup yields CDR1 SGHVS and CDR2 FQNEAQ. The chain's CDR3 is CASSPGTSGIYEQYF. The DNA of the CDR3 is TGTGCCAGCAGCCCTGGGACTAGCGGGATCTACGAGCAGTACTTC.

The chain's CDR3 is CASDPIGMNTEAFF. For the CDR3, the DNA is TGTGCCAGCGATCCGATTGGGATGAACACTGAAGCTTTCTTT. The J gene is TRBJ1-1, the V gene TRBV6-6; D unresolved. Germline V gene data show CDR1 as MNHNY and CDR2 as SVGAGI (reference sequence). This CDR3 region has 14 residues. V was trimmed by 8 bases and J by 0 bases, leaving 13 bases between them.

This chain links TRBV27 with TRBJ2-1; 7 bases agree with TRBD1. The germline V gene encodes CDR1 MNHEY and CDR2 SMNVEV (reference sequence). The V segment lost 3 bases and the J segment 6 bases; nucleotides outside the gene matches: 11. This CDR3 is built from 16 residues. The CDR3 DNA follows: TGTGCCAGCAGTTTCTGGACAGGCCCGGGATCCAATGAGCAGTTCTTC. Its translation: CASSFWTGPGSNEQFF.

This sequence joins TRBV4-1 and TRBJ2-7; D perhaps matches TRBD1 (6 bases). This CDR3 spans 15 amino acids. Deletions cut 2 bases from V and 2 bases from J, with 13 bases between. CDR1 and CDR2 from the germline V gene are MGHRA and YSYEKL. The DNA of the CDR3 is TGCGCCAGCAGCCAACTCCCCAGGGGACCCTACGAGCAGTACGTC. Translation gives CASSQLPRGPYEQYV.

The chain carries TRBV5-1 and TRBJ2-2; tentatively, D is TRBD2 (5 bases). Germline lookup yields CDR1 SGHRS and CDR2 YFSETQ. V shed 1 base and J shed 0 bases, with 10 bases lying between them. The CDR3 runs 16 residues. The CDR3, as DNA: TGCGCCAGCAGCTTGATAGCGTATACGAACACCGGGGAGCTGTTTTTT. It encodes CASSLIAYTNTGELFF. The entire variable domain, with the rest obtained from reference TRBV5-1 and TRBJ2-2, is as follows: KAGVTQTPRYLIKTRGQQVTLSCSPISGHRSVSWYQQTPGQGLQFLFEYFSETQRNKGNFPGRFSGRQFSNSRSEMNVSTLELGDSALYLCASSLIAYTNTGELFFGEGSRLTVL.

V is TRBV18 and J is TRBJ1-5; tentatively, D is TRBD1 (6 bases). Germline V gene lookup returns CDR1 KGHSH and CDR2 LQKENI. The CDR3 extends over 14 amino acids. Trimming cost V 8 bases and J 1 base, with 12 bases left between them. The CDR3 spells CASTGDKSNQPQHF. The CDR3 DNA is TGTGCCAGCACGGGGGACAAAAGCAATCAGCCCCAGCATTTT.

This chain uses TRBV7-9 with TRBJ2-7; either TRBD1 or TRBD2 may supply D (5 bases each). V lost 2 bases and J 3 bases, leaving 17 bases between the germline ends. This CDR3 region has 16 residues. Germline V gene data show CDR1 as SEHNR and CDR2 as FQNEAQ (reference sequence). The CDR3 DNA is TGTGCCAGCAGCTTACTGGGGGACCCCTTCCTCTACGAGCAGTACGTC. As protein: CASSLLGDPFLYEQYV.

The chain is built from TRBV5-1 and TRBJ1-2; 8 nucleotides match TRBD1. The CDR3 is 14 amino acids. CDR1 SGHRS and CDR2 YFSETQ come from the germline V gene. The V gene end was trimmed by 4 bases and the J gene end by 7 bases; junction bases not matched to a gene: 9. Here the CDR3 DNA reads TGCGCCAGCAGCCACGGACAGGGTGGAGGTGGCTACACCTTC. It yields the protein CASSHGQGGGGYTF.

DNA for the CDR3: TGTGCCAGCAGCTTGGGGAAGACAGGGGTTGAAGCTTTCTTT. Protein product: CASSLGKTGVEAFF. This rearrangement joins TRBV7-8 to TRBJ1-1; the match to TRBD1 covers 8 bases. Germline V gene lookup returns CDR1 SGHVS and CDR2 FQNEAQ. V lost 3 bases and J lost 7; bases outside the gene matches: 7. CDR3 length equals 14 residues.

The chain has TRBV4-3 and TRBJ1-5; D call uncertain. The V and J ends lost 1 base and 2 bases respectively, with 9 bases between them. In germline, CDR1 is LGHNA, CDR2 YSLEER. CDR3 length: 15 amino acids. The CDR3: CASSQGGMGNQPQHF. DNA for the CDR3: TGCGCCAGCAGCCAAGGGGGAATGGGCAATCAGCCCCAGCATTTT.

The rearrangement joins TRBV5-1 to TRBJ2-1; D is perhaps TRBD2 (7 bases). This CDR3 spans 16 amino acids. Trimming removed 4 bases from V and 1 base from J, with 15 bases in between. Germline assignment: CDR1 SGHRS and CDR2 YFSETQ. CDR3 region: CASSGEGGRSYNEQFF. The CDR3 region has the DNA TGCGCCAGCAGCGGGGAGGGGGGTAGGTCCTACAATGAGCAGTTCTTC.

The rearrangement uses TRBV25-1 and TRBJ1-3; D gene unclear. Trimming shortened V by 4 bases and J by 3 bases, and 7 bases separated the two germline ends. Germline values: CDR1 MGHDK, CDR2 SYGVNS. There are 13 residues in the CDR3. DNA of the CDR3: TGTGCCAGCAGTGGTGCGGGTGGAAACACCATATATTTT. Translation gives CASSGAGGNTIYF.

This chain joins TRBV5-1 and TRBJ2-1; 10 positions agree with TRBD2. V dropped 7 bases and J dropped 4; count of bases not matched to a gene: 8. CDR1 and CDR2 from the germline V gene are SGHRS and YFSETQ. The CDR3 runs to 15 residues. CDR3 protein: CASAKTSGVYNEQFF. In DNA form, the CDR3 reads TGCGCCAGCGCTAAAACTAGCGGGGTTTACAATGAGCAGTTCTTC.

The chain couples TRBV6-5 to TRBJ2-1; the match to TRBD2 covers 7 bases. Trimming removed 5 bases from V and 10 bases from J; junction bases left unmatched: 14. Germline values: CDR1 MNHEY, CDR2 SVGAGI. The CDR3 spans 15 residues. The CDR3 sequence: CASSRGTKQMMEQFF. CDR3 bases: TGTGCCAGCAGTCGGGGGACTAAACAAATGATGGAGCAGTTCTTC.

This clone has only a few counts. The chain is built from TRBV7-2 and TRBJ2-7, with 9 bases that match TRBD2. This CDR3 is built from 15 residues. The J segment lost 3 bases and the V segment lost 1 base, leaving 4 bases of the junction unmatched. Per the germline V gene, CDR1 is SGHTA and CDR2 is FQGNSA. In DNA form, the CDR3 reads TGTGCCAGCAGCTTAGGACTAGCGGCTAACTACGAGCAGTACTTC. Protein product: CASSLGLAANYEQYF.

The rearrangement uses TRBV5-1 and TRBJ1-1, with 8 bases identical to TRBD1. Trimming took 4 bases from V and 5 from J; bases not matched to a gene: 19. The CDR3 is made up of 18 amino acids. The germline CDR1 and CDR2 sequences are SGHRS and YFSETQ. CDR3: CASSLADRVIRGVTEAFF. The CDR3 coding sequence is TGCGCCAGCAGCCTAGCGGACAGGGTTATTAGGGGCGTAACTGAAGCTTTCTTT. Using reference TRBV5-1 and TRBJ1-1 for the parts outside the CDR3, the full variable domain is KAGVTQTPRYLIKTRGQQVTLSCSPISGHRSVSWYQQTPGQGLQFLFEYFSETQRNKGNFPGRFSGRQFSNSRSEMNVSTLELGDSALYLCASSLADRVIRGVTEAFFGQGTRLTVV.

This clone occurred once. This chain connects TRBV6-1 to TRBJ1-5; D is unresolved. The V gene's germline CDR1 is MNHNS and CDR2 SASEGT. The CDR3 runs to 11 residues. V was trimmed by 3 bases and J by 4 bases, leaving 1 base between them. This CDR3 reads CASSENQPQHF. In DNA form, the CDR3 reads TGTGCCAGCAGTGAGAATCAGCCCCAGCATTTT.